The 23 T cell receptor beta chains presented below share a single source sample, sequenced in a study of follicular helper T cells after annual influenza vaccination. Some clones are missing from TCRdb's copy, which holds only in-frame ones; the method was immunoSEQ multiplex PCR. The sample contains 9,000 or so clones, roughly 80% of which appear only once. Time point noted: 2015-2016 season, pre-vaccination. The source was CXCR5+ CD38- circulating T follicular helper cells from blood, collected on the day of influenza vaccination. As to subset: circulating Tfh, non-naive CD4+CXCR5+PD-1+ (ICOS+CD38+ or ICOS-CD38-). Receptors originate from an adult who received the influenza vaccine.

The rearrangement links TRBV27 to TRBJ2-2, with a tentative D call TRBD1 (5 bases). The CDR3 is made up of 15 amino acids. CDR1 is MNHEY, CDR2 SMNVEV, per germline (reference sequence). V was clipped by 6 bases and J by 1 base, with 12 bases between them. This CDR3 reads CASRVGRENTGELFF. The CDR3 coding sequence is TGTGCCAGCAGAGTGGGCAGGGAGAACACCGGGGAGCTGTTTTTT.

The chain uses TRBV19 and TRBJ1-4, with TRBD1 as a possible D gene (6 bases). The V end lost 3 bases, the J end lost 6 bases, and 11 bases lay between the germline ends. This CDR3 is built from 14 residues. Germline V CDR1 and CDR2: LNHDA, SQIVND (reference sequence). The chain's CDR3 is CASSISTGHEKLFF. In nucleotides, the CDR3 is TGTGCCAGTAGTATCTCAACAGGGCATGAAAAACTGTTTTTT. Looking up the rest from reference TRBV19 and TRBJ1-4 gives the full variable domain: DGGITQSPKYLFRKEGQNVTLSCEQNLNHDAMYWYRQDPGQGLRLIYYSQIVNDFQKGDIAEGYSVSREKKESFPLTVTSAQKNPTAFYLCASSISTGHEKLFFGSGTQLSVL.

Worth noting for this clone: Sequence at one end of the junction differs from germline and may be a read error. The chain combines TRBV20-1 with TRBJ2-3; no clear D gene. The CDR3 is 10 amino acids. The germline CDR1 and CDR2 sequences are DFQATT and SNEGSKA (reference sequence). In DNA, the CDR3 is TGCAGTGCTAGCAAAGATACGCAGTATTTT. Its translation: CSASKDTQYF.

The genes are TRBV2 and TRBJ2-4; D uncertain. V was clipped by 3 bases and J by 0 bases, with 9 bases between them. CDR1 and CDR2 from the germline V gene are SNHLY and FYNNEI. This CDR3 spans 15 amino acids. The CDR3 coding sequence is TGTGCCAGCAGTGATAGGACCCTAGCCAAAAACATTCAGTACTTC. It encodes CASSDRTLAKNIQYF.

The CDR3 region is CSVGRGRDTEAFF. The CDR3 bases are TGCAGCGTTGGAAGGGGAAGGGACACTGAAGCTTTCTTT. V and J are TRBV29-1 and TRBJ1-1, with a possible D match to TRBD1 (5 bases). The V end lost 4 bases, the J end lost 3 bases, and 12 bases lay between the germline ends. Germline V gives CDR1 SQVTM, CDR2 ANQGSEA. The CDR3 consists of 13 residues.

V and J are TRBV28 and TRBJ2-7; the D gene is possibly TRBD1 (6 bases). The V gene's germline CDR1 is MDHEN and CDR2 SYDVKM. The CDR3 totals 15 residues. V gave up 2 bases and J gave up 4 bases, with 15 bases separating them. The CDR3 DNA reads TGTGCCAGCAGTTTAGGTCGCGGCAGGGGTTACGAGCAGTACTTC. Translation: CASSLGRGRGYEQYF.

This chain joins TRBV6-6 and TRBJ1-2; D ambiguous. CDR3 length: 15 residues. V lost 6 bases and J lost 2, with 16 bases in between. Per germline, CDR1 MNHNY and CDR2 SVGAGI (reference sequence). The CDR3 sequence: CASSLGRPFNYGYTF. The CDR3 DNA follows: TGTGCCAGCAGCTTAGGACGACCGTTCAACTATGGCTACACCTTC.

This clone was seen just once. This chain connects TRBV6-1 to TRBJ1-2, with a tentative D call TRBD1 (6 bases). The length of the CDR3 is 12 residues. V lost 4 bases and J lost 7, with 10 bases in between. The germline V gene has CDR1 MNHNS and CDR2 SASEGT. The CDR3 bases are TGTGCCAGCAGTGGTCAGGGGAGTGGCTACACCTTC. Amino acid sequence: CASSGQGSGYTF.

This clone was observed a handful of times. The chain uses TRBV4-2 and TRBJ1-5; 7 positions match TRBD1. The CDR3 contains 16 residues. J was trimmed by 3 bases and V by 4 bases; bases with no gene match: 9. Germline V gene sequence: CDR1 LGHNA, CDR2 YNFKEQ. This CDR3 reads CASSPKRGGTNQPQHF. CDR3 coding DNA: TGTGCCAGCAGCCCTAAACGAGGGGGCACCAATCAGCCCCAGCATTTT.

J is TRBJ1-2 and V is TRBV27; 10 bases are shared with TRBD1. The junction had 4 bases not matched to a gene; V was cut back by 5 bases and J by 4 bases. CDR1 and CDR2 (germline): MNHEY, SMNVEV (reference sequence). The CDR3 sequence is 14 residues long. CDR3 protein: CASSPGTGAYGYTF. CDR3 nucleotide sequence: TGTGCCAGCAGTCCCGGGACAGGGGCCTATGGCTACACCTTC.

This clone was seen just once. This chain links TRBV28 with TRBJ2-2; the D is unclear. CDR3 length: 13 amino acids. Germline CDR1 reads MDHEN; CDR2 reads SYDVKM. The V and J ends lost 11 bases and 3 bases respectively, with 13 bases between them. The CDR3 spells CAGGQLDTGELFF. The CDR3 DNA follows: TGTGCCGGTGGGCAGTTAGACACCGGGGAGCTGTTTTTT.

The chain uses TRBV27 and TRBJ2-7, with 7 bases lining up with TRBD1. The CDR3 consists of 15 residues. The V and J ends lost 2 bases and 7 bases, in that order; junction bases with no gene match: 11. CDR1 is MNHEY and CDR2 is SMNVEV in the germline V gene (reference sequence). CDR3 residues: CASSLPPQGVREQYF. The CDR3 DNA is TGTGCCAGCAGTTTACCCCCCCAGGGGGTGAGGGAGCAGTACTTC.

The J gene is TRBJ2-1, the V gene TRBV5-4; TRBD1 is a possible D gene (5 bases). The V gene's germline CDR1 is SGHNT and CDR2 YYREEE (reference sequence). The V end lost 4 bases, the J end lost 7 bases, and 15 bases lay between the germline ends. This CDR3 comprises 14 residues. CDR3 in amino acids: CASSVKSRANEQFF. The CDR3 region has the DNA TGTGCCAGCAGCGTCAAGTCCAGGGCGAATGAGCAGTTCTTC.

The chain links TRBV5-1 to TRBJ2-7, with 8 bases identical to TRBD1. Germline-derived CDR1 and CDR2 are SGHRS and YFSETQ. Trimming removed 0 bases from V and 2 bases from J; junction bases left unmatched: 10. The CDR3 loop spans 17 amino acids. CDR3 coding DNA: TGCGCCAGCAGCTTGGCCTATCAGGGGGCTAGGACCTACGAGCAGTACTTC. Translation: CASSLAYQGARTYEQYF.

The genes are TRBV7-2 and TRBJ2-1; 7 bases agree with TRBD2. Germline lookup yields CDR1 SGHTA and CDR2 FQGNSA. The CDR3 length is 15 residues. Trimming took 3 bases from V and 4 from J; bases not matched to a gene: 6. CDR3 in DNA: TGTGCCAGCAGCTTGATGACTAGCTCTTACAATGAGCAGTTCTTC. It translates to CASSLMTSSYNEQFF.

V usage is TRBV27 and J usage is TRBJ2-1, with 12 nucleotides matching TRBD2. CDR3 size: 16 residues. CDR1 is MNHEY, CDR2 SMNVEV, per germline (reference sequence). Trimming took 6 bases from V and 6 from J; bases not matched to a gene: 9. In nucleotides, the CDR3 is TGTGCCAGCAGATTACGGGGACTAGCGGGTTTCAATGAGCAGTTCTTC. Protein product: CASRLRGLAGFNEQFF.

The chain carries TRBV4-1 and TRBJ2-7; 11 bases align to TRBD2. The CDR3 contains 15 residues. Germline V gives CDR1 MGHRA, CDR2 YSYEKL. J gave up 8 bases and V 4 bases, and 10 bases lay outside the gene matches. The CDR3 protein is CASSPLAGGLGKQYF. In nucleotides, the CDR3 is TGCGCCAGCAGCCCCCTAGCGGGAGGCCTCGGTAAGCAGTACTTC.

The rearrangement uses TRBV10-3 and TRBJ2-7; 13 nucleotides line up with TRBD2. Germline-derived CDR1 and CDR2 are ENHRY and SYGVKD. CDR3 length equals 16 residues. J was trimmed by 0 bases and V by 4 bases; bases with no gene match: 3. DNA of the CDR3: TGTGCCATCAGTGGGTGGACTAGCGGGAGCTCCTACGAGCAGTACTTC. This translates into CAISGWTSGSSYEQYF.

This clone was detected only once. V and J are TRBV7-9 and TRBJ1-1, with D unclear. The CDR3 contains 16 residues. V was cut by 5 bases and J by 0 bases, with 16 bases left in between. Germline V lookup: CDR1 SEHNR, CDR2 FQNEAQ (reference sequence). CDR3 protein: CASSPLAARMNTEAFF. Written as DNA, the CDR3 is TGTGCCAGCAGCCCTCTTGCCGCCCGCATGAACACTGAAGCTTTCTTT. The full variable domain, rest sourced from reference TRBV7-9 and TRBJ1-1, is DTGVSQNPRHKITKRGQNVTFRCDPISEHNRLYWYRQTLGQGPEFLTYFQNEAQLEKSRLLSDRFSAERPKGSFSTLEIQRTEQGDSAMYLCASSPLAARMNTEAFFGQGTRLTVV.

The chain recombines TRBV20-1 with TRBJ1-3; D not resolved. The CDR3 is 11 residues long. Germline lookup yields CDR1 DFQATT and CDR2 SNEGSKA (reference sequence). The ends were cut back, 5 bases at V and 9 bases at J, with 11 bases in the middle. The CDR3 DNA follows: TGCAGTGCTGGCGGGGTTGGCACCATATATTTT. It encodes CSAGGVGTIYF.

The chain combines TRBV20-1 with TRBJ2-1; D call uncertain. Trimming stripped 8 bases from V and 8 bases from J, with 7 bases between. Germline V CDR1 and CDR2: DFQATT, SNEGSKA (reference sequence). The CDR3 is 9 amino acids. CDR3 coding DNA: TGCAGTCTAGGACATGAGCAGTTCTTC. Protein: CSLGHEQFF.

The CDR3 nucleotides read TGCGCCAGCAGCTTCCACTTGCAGGGTTTTACTGAAGCTTTCTTT. Its translation: CASSFHLQGFTEAFF. The rearrangement joins TRBV4-1 to TRBJ1-1; weak D call: TRBD1 (5 bases). V lost 5 bases, J lost 5 bases, and 18 bases lay in between. The V gene's germline CDR1 is MGHRA and CDR2 YSYEKL. The CDR3 spans 15 residues.

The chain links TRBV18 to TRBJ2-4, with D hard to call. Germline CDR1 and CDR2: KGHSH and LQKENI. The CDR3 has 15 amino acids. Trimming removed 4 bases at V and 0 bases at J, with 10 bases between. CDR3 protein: CASSLTSLAKNIQYF. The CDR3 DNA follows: TGTGCCAGCTCACTGACATCACTAGCCAAAAACATTCAGTACTTC. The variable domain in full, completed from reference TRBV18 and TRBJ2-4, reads NAGVMQNPRHLVRRRGQEARLRCSPMKGHSHVYWYRQLPEEGLKFMVYLQKENIIDESGMPKERFSAEFPKEGPSILRIQQVVRGDSAAYFCASSLTSLAKNIQYFGAGTRLSVL.